This paragraph reports one TCR beta chain. Its antigen is undetermined. This record belongs to a study of T cell responses to AZD1222 COVID-19 vaccine. Findings of the study overall: Only a handful of AZD1222 recipients were seropositive at baseline. Donors, mostly white British, included more females; clonal diversity was possibly underestimated.

The data were produced by immunoSEQ multiplex PCR, yet TCRdb's version contains in-frame clones alone and is incomplete. The sample has some 69,000 clones; 65% to 90% are singletons. This CDR3 comprises 14 residues. V was clipped by 1 base and J by 2 bases, with 6 bases between them. Germline loops: CDR1 LGHNT, CDR2 FRNRAP. This TCR was recovered from an adult in good health. The specimen comprised peripheral blood, sampled on day 0 of AZD1222 vaccination. The chain has TRBV12-5 and TRBJ1-5; D ambiguous. In nucleotides, the CDR3 is TGTGCTAGTGGTTTGGGTGCGGGCAATCAGCCCCAGCATTTT. It yields the protein CASGLGAGNQPQHF.